The 24 T cell receptor beta chains in this list originate from one sample, sequenced in a study of response to subunit inactivated influenza vaccine. Each CDR3 protein gets one entry after TCRdb re-called the RT-PCR reads with MiXCR. The sample consists of roughly 630,000 distinct CDR3 sequences, approximately 14% of them appearing once. The material was PBMCs from blood, obtained approximately 15 days before vaccination. These receptors were taken from a man aged 45-60 years who received an inactivated influenza vaccine.

In this sample, this clonotype turned up a few times. The V and J genes are TRBV2 and TRBJ2-7; D perhaps matches TRBD1 (7 bases). CDR1 and CDR2 from the germline V gene are SNHLY and FYNNEI. The V end was cut by 6 bases, the J end by 5 bases, with 20 bases between. This CDR3 has 15 amino acids. The CDR3 reads CASRRRSRGAHEQYF. CDR3 nucleotides: TGTGCCAGCAGGAGACGGTCCAGGGGGGCCCACGAGCAGTACTTC.

J is TRBJ2-7 and V is TRBV2, with 10 bases that match TRBD1. Germline V gene lookup returns CDR1 SNHLY and CDR2 FYNNEI. V lost 7 bases and J lost 4; bases outside the gene matches: 4. CDR3 size: 13 residues. CDR3 in amino acids: CASTPDRGYEQYF. CDR3 DNA: TGTGCCAGCACTCCGGACAGGGGGTACGAGCAGTACTTC.

This clonotype was seen a handful of times. The rearrangement joins TRBV29-1 to TRBJ1-3; perhaps TRBD1 as D (5 bases). CDR1 is SQVTM, CDR2 ANQGSEA, per germline. V shed 0 bases and J shed 2 bases, with 8 bases lying between them. CDR3 length: 14 residues. The CDR3 DNA follows: TGCAGCGTTGAAGACAGGGAAGCTGGAAACACCATATATTTT. This encodes CSVEDREAGNTIYF.

The V and J genes are TRBV28 and TRBJ1-5, with D perhaps matching TRBD1 (5 bases). The germline gives CDR1 MDHEN, CDR2 SYDVKM. Trimming cost V 6 bases and J 3 bases, with 12 bases left between them. This CDR3 has 14 residues. The CDR3 DNA follows: TGTGCCAGCAGGCGTTCAGGGTCCAATCAGCCCCAGCATTTT. As protein: CASRRSGSNQPQHF.

The gene calls are TRBV11-3 and TRBJ2-1; TRBD2 matches 9 bases. Trimming took 1 base from V and 9 from J; bases not matched to a gene: 7. The CDR3 runs to 15 residues. Germline CDR1 SGHNT, CDR2 YENEEA. CDR3 region: CASSLGGGRASEQFF. CDR3 sequence (DNA): TGTGCCAGCAGCTTAGGGGGCGGGAGGGCTAGTGAGCAGTTCTTC.

This clonotype showed up just a few times. The chain carries TRBV7-2 and TRBJ1-3; D gene uncertain. CDR3 length: 14 amino acids. V gave up 4 bases and J gave up 8 bases, with 15 bases separating them. CDR1 is SGHTA and CDR2 is FQGNSA in the germline V gene. CDR3 in DNA: TGTGCCAGCAGCTCGACAAGGAGCCGGCACACCATATATTTT. Amino acid sequence: CASSSTRSRHTIYF.

This clonotype was observed a few times. The rearrangement joins TRBV4-1 to TRBJ1-2; maybe TRBD1 (5 bases). The CDR3 contains 20 residues. The V end lost 2 bases, the J end lost 4 bases, and 29 bases lay between the germline ends. Germline lookup yields CDR1 MGHRA and CDR2 YSYEKL. In nucleotides, the CDR3 is TGCGCCAGCAGCCAACTAATGAGAGGGACTCCCCGGAAGGAAGGCTATGGCTACACCTTC. Translated, it gives CASSQLMRGTPRKEGYGYTF.

Only a few counts were recorded for this clonotype. The V and J genes are TRBV7-9 and TRBJ2-3; a weak D match, TRBD2 (5 bases). The germline V gene encodes CDR1 SEHNR and CDR2 FQNEAQ (reference sequence). There are 15 residues in the CDR3. The ends were cut back, 5 bases at V and 4 bases at J, with 16 bases in the middle. The CDR3 is CASSLPLLVSDTQYF. CDR3 DNA sequence: TGTGCCAGCAGCCTACCTCTACTAGTGTCAGATACGCAGTATTTT.

This clonotype was seen many times. This chain links TRBV6-5 with TRBJ2-7; 7 nucleotides line up with TRBD2. The CDR3 spans 15 residues. Trimming at V came to 0 bases and at J to 7 bases, leaving 9 bases not matched to a gene. Germline V CDR1 and CDR2: MNHEY, SVGAGI. CDR3 nucleotide sequence: TGTGCCAGCAGTTACTCCGAGCGGGGAGGCATGGAGCAGTACTTC. Amino acids: CASSYSERGGMEQYF.

This clonotype was observed a handful of times. V and J are TRBV29-1 and TRBJ1-5; D not certain. The CDR3 spans 13 residues. The germline V gene has CDR1 SQVTM and CDR2 ANQGSEA. V lost 7 bases to trimming and J lost 3 bases, with 13 bases between them. The CDR3: CSAQDGLNQPQHF. As DNA, the CDR3 is TGCAGCGCCCAAGACGGCCTCAATCAGCCCCAGCATTTT.

The V and J genes are TRBV4-1 and TRBJ2-1, with 7 bases aligning to TRBD1. Germline lookup yields CDR1 MGHRA and CDR2 YSYEKL. The CDR3 has 15 residues. V was clipped by 1 base and J by 1 base; unmatched bases: 1. The CDR3 DNA is TGCGCCAGCAGCCAAGGGGACAGTTCCTACAATGAGCAGTTCTTC. It encodes CASSQGDSSYNEQFF.

The rearrangement uses TRBV15 and TRBJ2-3; D uncertain. Germline values: CDR1 LNHNV, CDR2 YYDKDF (reference sequence). Trimming stripped 1 base from V and 7 bases from J, with 12 bases between. CDR3 length: 14 amino acids. The CDR3 loop is CATSRGARENTQYF. The DNA for the CDR3 is TGTGCCACCAGCAGAGGGGCCCGCGAGAATACGCAGTATTTT.

This clonotype was seen a handful of times. The chain employs TRBV4-3 and TRBJ2-7; TRBD1 matches 9 bases. This CDR3 spans 15 amino acids. The germline gives CDR1 LGHNA, CDR2 YSLEER. After removal of 2 bases from V and 2 bases from J, the junction contained 4 bases not matched to a gene. This CDR3 is CASSQTDRGTYEQYF. For the CDR3, the DNA is TGCGCCAGCAGCCAAACGGACAGGGGCACCTACGAGCAGTACTTC.

This clonotype was seen ten or more times. The chain has TRBV20-1 and TRBJ2-4; 7 bases are a match to TRBD2. The germline V gene has CDR1 DFQATT and CDR2 SNEGSKA (reference sequence). With 1 base clipped from V and 5 bases from J, the junction kept 8 bases outside the gene matches. This CDR3 contains 15 residues. The CDR3: CSARGKAGSENIQYF. CDR3 nucleotide sequence: TGCAGTGCTAGAGGAAAAGCGGGAAGTGAAAACATTCAGTACTTC.

This clonotype was seen a few times. This chain uses TRBV28 with TRBJ2-1; D tentatively fits TRBD1 or TRBD2 (6 bases each). Germline V gene lookup returns CDR1 MDHEN and CDR2 SYDVKM. This CDR3 comprises 16 residues. V dropped 11 bases and J dropped 8 bases, with 28 bases sitting between them. CDR3 nucleotide sequence: TGTGCCGCTAAGGGGGTGACGACTAGAATTTTGGATGAGCAGTTCTTC. Translation gives CAAKGVTTRILDEQFF. The whole variable domain, filled in from reference TRBV28 and TRBJ2-1, reads DVKVTQSSRYLVKRTGEKVFLECVQDMDHENMFWYRQDPGLGLRLIYFSYDVKMKEKGDIPEGYSVSREKKERFSLILESASTNQTSMYLCAAKGVTTRILDEQFFGPGTRLTVL.

This chain joins TRBV5-1 and TRBJ1-3; D unresolved. The germline V and J ends were trimmed by 4 bases and 4 bases, with 15 bases remaining between them. CDR1 is SGHRS, CDR2 YFSETQ, per germline. CDR3 size: 15 residues. CDR3 bases: TGCGCCAGCAGCCAGGATGGGGTTCAAGGAAACACCATATATTTT. Its translation: CASSQDGVQGNTIYF.

Written as DNA, the CDR3 is TGTGCCAGCAGTTACTCGATGGGAATCGTGTTCTTC. Its protein is CASSYSMGIVFF. The chain couples TRBV6-5 to TRBJ2-1; D remains unclear. This CDR3 is built from 12 residues. Germline lookup yields CDR1 MNHEY and CDR2 SVGAGI. V lost 0 bases, J lost 15 bases, and 12 bases lay in between.

The J gene is TRBJ2-7, the V gene TRBV7-2, with a tentative D call TRBD2 (5 bases). CDR1 is SGHTA and CDR2 is FQGNSA in the germline V gene. The V end lost 5 bases, the J end lost 11 bases, and 16 bases lay between the germline ends. The CDR3 loop spans 12 amino acids. The CDR3 sequence: CASSPQPGKEYF. The CDR3 DNA is TGTGCCAGCAGCCCCCAACCGGGGAAGGAGTACTTC. The variable domain in full, with the rest retrieved from reference TRBV7-2 and TRBJ2-7, is GAGVSQSPSNKVTEKGKDVELRCDPISGHTALYWYRQSLGQGLEFLIYFQGNSAPDKSGLPSDRFSAERTGGSVSTLTIQRTQQEDSAVYLCASSPQPGKEYFGPGTRLTVT.

The chain carries TRBV12-3 or TRBV12-4 and TRBJ2-5; 11 nucleotides line up with TRBD2. The CDR3 is 17 residues long. V dropped 6 bases and J dropped 0; count of bases not matched to a gene: 9. The CDR3 DNA reads TGTGCCAGCAGCAACTTAGCGGGGGGGATGTACCAAGAGACCCAGTACTTC. This codes for CASSNLAGGMYQETQYF.

The chain recombines TRBV20-1 with TRBJ1-2, with a weak D call TRBD1 (6 bases). The V end was cut by 0 bases, the J end by 2 bases, with 10 bases between. The CDR3 loop spans 14 amino acids. Germline V gene sequence: CDR1 DFQATT, CDR2 SNEGSKA (reference sequence). CDR3 protein: CSARDIQGNYGYTF. As DNA, the CDR3 is TGCAGTGCTAGAGATATACAGGGCAACTATGGCTACACCTTC.

The V and J genes are TRBV29-1 and TRBJ1-2; 9 nucleotides align to TRBD1. The V gene's germline CDR1 is SQVTM and CDR2 ANQGSEA. The length of the CDR3 is 12 residues. Unmatched junction bases numbered 5, after V lost 7 bases and J lost 5 bases. This CDR3 reads CSAPQGAYGYTF. In DNA, the CDR3 is TGCAGCGCGCCACAGGGGGCGTATGGCTACACCTTC.

This clonotype was observed at least ten times. This sequence joins TRBV6-2 or TRBV6-3 and TRBJ2-7; TRBD2 aligns across 10 bases. CDR3 length equals 14 residues. Germline values: CDR1 MNHEY, CDR2 SVGEGT. After removal of 5 bases from V and 2 bases from J, the junction contained 3 bases not matched to a gene. The CDR3 sequence is CASSRLAGAYEQYF. The CDR3 nucleotides are TGTGCCAGCAGTCGACTAGCGGGTGCCTACGAGCAGTACTTC.

V gene TRBV18 combines with J gene TRBJ2-7; D perhaps matches TRBD1 (6 bases). The CDR3 covers 14 residues. V was pared by 2 bases and J by 4 bases, with 12 bases between. Germline V gene sequence: CDR1 KGHSH, CDR2 LQKENI. CDR3 DNA sequence: TGTGCCAGCTCACCATCCCCAGGGGTATACGAGCAGTACTTC. Its protein product is CASSPSPGVYEQYF. Combining the CDR3 with reference TRBV18 and TRBJ2-7 gives the whole variable domain NAGVMQNPRHLVRRRGQEARLRCSPMKGHSHVYWYRQLPEEGLKFMVYLQKENIIDESGMPKERFSAEFPKEGPSILRIQQVVRGDSAAYFCASSPSPGVYEQYFGPGTRLTVT.

This clonotype was recorded a few times. This rearrangement joins TRBV12-3 or TRBV12-4 to TRBJ1-6, with D maybe TRBD1 (5 bases). V gave up 5 bases and J gave up 9 bases, with 11 bases separating them. There are 13 residues in the CDR3. CDR3 region: CASSIGTSSPLHF. The DNA for the CDR3 is TGTGCCAGCAGTATCGGGACGAGTTCACCCCTCCACTTT.